A selection of T cell receptor beta chains follows, all from one sample in a study of blood T cell repertoires in COVID-19. Here immunoSEQ multiplex PCR was the method, and the copy in TCRdb shows in-frame clones only, minus some. The table records roughly 130,000 clones, 80% to 90% of them present only once. Sequencing was performed on peripheral blood. Source of these receptors: a woman aged 55 to 70 with acute or convalescent COVID-19. Each CDR3 is given with its conserved first and last residue. The D gene is left open where the match is weak. Clone size is stated in some rows and not others, as once, few, many or a class when expanded.

>TRBV2|TRBJ2-2|.|.
CASSLLEPNTGELFF
TGTGCCAGCAGCCTACTCGAGCCTAACACCGGGGAGCTGTTTTTT
>TRBV28|TRBJ1-2|.|.
CASRYPQGLNYGYTF
TGTGCCAGCAGATACCCACAGGGATTGAACTATGGCTACACCTTC
>TRBV23-1|TRBJ1-6|.|.
CASDGGRISGHFSPLHF
TGCGCCAGTGACGGTGGGAGAATCTCGGGCCATTTTTCACCCCTCCACTTT
>TRBV2|TRBJ1-4|few|TRBD1
CATSNRGREKLFF
TGTGCCACATCTAACAGGGGTCGAGAAAAACTGTTTTTT
>TRBV11-3|TRBJ2-1|.|TRBD1
CASILSGTGHNEQFF
TGTGCCAGCATCCTTTCCGGGACAGGGCACAATGAGCAGTTCTTC
>TRBV2|TRBJ2-7|few|.
CASSAGFSYEQYF
TGTGCCAGCAGTGCGGGATTTTCCTACGAGCAGTACTTC
>TRBV9|TRBJ1-6|.|.
CASSVVSENSPLHF
TGTGCCAGCAGCGTAGTCAGCGAAAATTCACCCCTCCACTTT
>TRBV7-5|TRBJ1-6|.|.
CARSSRSGAENSPLHF
TGTGCCAGAAGCTCGCGATCAGGGGCTGAGAATTCACCCCTCCACTTT
>TRBV9|TRBJ2-7|.|TRBD2
CASSVAASGTYEQYF
TGTGCCAGCAGCGTAGCTGCTAGCGGTACCTACGAGCAGTACTTC
>TRBV4-1|TRBJ1-2|.|TRBD1
CASSKTFVRDREGGYTF
TGCGCCAGCAGCAAGACTTTCGTCCGGGACAGGGAGGGTGGCTACACCTTC
>TRBV7-2|TRBJ2-1|.|.
CASSLGSPGNEQFF
TGTGCCAGCAGCTTAGGCTCGCCAGGCAATGAGCAGTTCTTC
>TRBV5-1|TRBJ1-1|.|TRBD1
CASSSGTGRVAFF
TGCGCCAGCAGCTCGGGGACAGGCCGAGTGGCTTTCTTT
>TRBV3-1/TRBV3-2|TRBJ2-2|.|.
CASSQTLVTAGELFF
TGTGCCAGCAGCCAAACTCTGGTCACGGCCGGGGAGCTGTTTTTT
>TRBV3-1/TRBV3-2|TRBJ2-5|once|TRBD2
CASSQLTSGRETQYF
TGTGCCAGCAGCCAATTGACTAGCGGAAGAGAGACCCAGTACTTC
>TRBV9|TRBJ2-2|.|TRBD2
CASSVATSGTNTGELFF
TGTGCCAGCAGCGTAGCGACTAGCGGGACGAACACCGGGGAGCTGTTTTTT
>TRBV30|TRBJ2-2|.|.
CASGSGNTGELFF
TGTGCCTCGGGTAGCGGGAACACCGGGGAGCTGTTTTTT
>TRBV29-1|TRBJ1-4|once|.
CSAAPGPGEKLFF
TGCAGCGCCGCACCAGGGCCTGGTGAAAAACTGTTTTTT
>TRBV4-2|TRBJ2-2|few|TRBD2
CASSRRADREGGELFF
TGTGCCAGCAGCCGAAGAGCGGACCGGGAGGGAGGGGAGCTGTTTTTT
>TRBV7-2|TRBJ2-3|once|TRBD2
CASSPPAGRADTQYF
TGTGCCAGCAGTCCACCAGCGGGGCGTGCAGATACGCAGTATTTT
>TRBV6-5|TRBJ2-5|once|.
CASSYHPQETQYF
TGTGCCAGCAGTTACCATCCCCAAGAGACCCAGTACTTC
>TRBV9|TRBJ2-2|.|TRBD1
CASSTGADTGELFF
TGTGCCAGCAGCACAGGGGCGGACACCGGGGAGCTGTTTTTT
>TRBV24-1|TRBJ1-1|.|TRBD1
CATSDARQGSTEAFF
TGTGCCACCAGTGATGCACGACAGGGGAGCACTGAAGCTTTCTTT
>TRBV6-4|TRBJ2-2|once|.
CASSDSGSFVGELFF
TGTGCCAGCAGTGACTCGGGTAGCTTCGTCGGGGAGCTGTTTTTT
>TRBV3-1/TRBV3-2|TRBJ1-2|.|TRBD1
CASSHRTGGSSYGYTF
TGTGCCAGCAGCCACCGGACAGGGGGCAGTAGCTATGGCTACACCTTC
>TRBV6-4|TRBJ1-1|.|.
CASSEGRNTEAFF
TGTGCCAGCAGTGAGGGCAGAAACACTGAAGCTTTCTTT
>TRBV19|TRBJ2-5|once|TRBD2
CASSLGLAGTQETQYF
TGTGCCAGTAGCTTAGGACTAGCGGGTACCCAAGAGACCCAGTACTTC
>TRBV3-1/TRBV3-2|TRBJ1-3|.|.
CASSPGLSSGNTIYF
TGTGCCAGCAGCCCGGGACTGAGCTCTGGAAACACCATATATTTT
>TRBV4-1|TRBJ2-7|.|.
CASSQVVVRAYEQYF
TGCGCCAGCAGCCAAGTAGTAGTCAGGGCCTACGAGCAGTACTTC
>TRBV4-1|TRBJ1-1|.|.
CASTTVATEAFF
TGCGCCAGCACAACAGTCGCGACTGAAGCTTTCTTT
>TRBV11-3|TRBJ2-7|.|TRBD2
CASSLSSGGSYEQYF
TGTGCCAGCAGCTTATCTAGCGGAGGTTCCTACGAGCAGTACTTC
>TRBV19|TRBJ1-1|.|TRBD1
CASSIGGTDMNTEAFF
TGTGCCAGTAGTATAGGCGGGACAGACATGAACACTGAAGCTTTCTTT
>TRBV7-8|TRBJ2-2|few|TRBD2
CASSFFSGKVGELFF
TGTGCCAGCAGCTTTTTCAGCGGGAAGGTGGGGGAGCTGTTTTTT
>TRBV13|TRBJ2-7|few|TRBD1
CASSQGAGTGDEQYF
TGTGCCAGCAGCCAAGGGGCCGGGACAGGGGACGAGCAGTACTTC
>TRBV6-6|TRBJ2-5|.|TRBD2
CASRSGTIQETQYF
TGTGCCAGCAGGTCCGGGACTATTCAAGAGACCCAGTACTTC
>TRBV3-1/TRBV3-2|TRBJ2-4|.|.
CASSSGLAKNIQYF
TGTGCCAGCAGCTCGGGACTAGCCAAAAACATTCAGTACTTC
>TRBV5-1|TRBJ1-4|.|.
CASSSDRLGKLFF
TGCGCCAGCAGCTCAGACAGGTTAGGAAAACTGTTTTTT
>TRBV7-8|TRBJ2-3|.|.
CASSLQVTDTQYF
TGTGCCAGCAGCTTACAGGTCACAGATACGCAGTATTTT
>TRBV6-6|TRBJ1-4|.|TRBD1
CASRTGVVEKLFF
TGTGCCAGCAGGACAGGGGTGGTGGAAAAACTGTTTTTT
>TRBV3-1/TRBV3-2|TRBJ1-2|.|TRBD1
CASSPGGQRGYTF
TGTGCCAGCAGCCCAGGGGGCCAGAGAGGCTACACCTTC
>TRBV5-1|TRBJ2-5|.|TRBD2
CASSFGGSGQETQYF
TGCGCCAGCAGCTTCGGTGGTAGCGGGCAAGAGACCCAGTACTTC
>TRBV11-3|TRBJ2-1|.|TRBD2
CASSLGGGSSYNEQFF
TGTGCCAGCAGCTTAGGTGGCGGGAGTAGTTACAATGAGCAGTTCTTC
>TRBV5-1|TRBJ2-7|.|TRBD1
CASWRGQGGPWDEQYF
TGCGCCAGCTGGAGGGGACAGGGGGGACCCTGGGACGAGCAGTACTTC
>TRBV6-4|TRBJ2-7|few|TRBD2
CASSAGSGRVDEQYF
TGTGCCAGCAGTGCCGGTAGCGGGAGAGTCGACGAGCAGTACTTC
>TRBV12-3/TRBV12-4|TRBJ1-2|.|.
CASSFEAYGYTF
TGTGCCAGCAGTTTTGAGGCCTATGGCTACACCTTC
>TRBV4-1|TRBJ1-1|.|.
CASSPLPGLNTEAFF
TGCGCCAGCAGCCCTCTACCGGGGTTGAACACTGAAGCTTTCTTT
>TRBV5-1|TRBJ1-1|.|TRBD1
CASGQGGNTEAFF
TGCGCCAGCGGACAGGGGGGGAACACTGAAGCTTTCTTT
>TRBV28|TRBJ1-2|.|TRBD1
CASSQGADYGYTF
TGTGCCAGCAGTCAGGGGGCGGACTATGGCTACACCTTC
>TRBV5-1|TRBJ2-1|.|.
CASSLDPSGTYNEQFF
TGCGCCAGCAGCTTGGACCCCAGCGGAACCTACAATGAGCAGTTCTTC
>TRBV5-1|TRBJ1-1|.|TRBD1
CASSFSPGQKSFF
TGCGCCAGCAGCTTTTCGCCGGGACAGAAATCTTTCTTT
>TRBV5-1|TRBJ1-5|.|TRBD1
CASSPTPGQGGNQPQHF
TGCGCCAGCAGCCCAACACCGGGACAGGGGGGCAATCAGCCCCAGCATTTT
>TRBV12-3/TRBV12-4|TRBJ1-2|.|.
CASTGDGGAGYTF
TGTGCCAGCACCGGAGATGGAGGCGCGGGCTACACCTTC
>TRBV4-1|TRBJ2-1|many|.
CASSEGGDYNEQFF
TGCGCCAGCAGCGAAGGCGGAGACTACAATGAGCAGTTCTTC
>TRBV19|TRBJ1-1|.|TRBD1
CASKPDRGEYTEAFF
TGTGCCAGTAAGCCGGACAGGGGAGAATACACTGAAGCTTTCTTT
>TRBV30|TRBJ1-3|once|.
CAWSAPGLYSGNTIYF
TGTGCCTGGAGTGCCCCGGGACTTTACTCTGGAAACACCATATATTTT
>TRBV5-5|TRBJ2-3|.|.
CASSSSTDTQYF
TGTGCCAGCAGCTCAAGCACAGATACGCAGTATTTT